This T cell receptor (beta chain) was captured in a study of cytomegalovirus exposure and HLA in healthy donors. Points from the study as a whole: The presence/absence work took it that sequencing depth was about the same across donors.

Note on this clone: As yet, its antigen is unknown.

The V and J ends lost 3 bases and 4 bases respectively, with 9 bases between them. This CDR3 has 13 residues. Germline-derived CDR1 and CDR2 are LNHDA and SQIVND (reference sequence). The PCR ran on 60 Vbeta and 13 Jbeta primers. Assay: immunoSEQ multiplex PCR; the TCRdb copy retains only in-frame clones and omits some. The sample lists about 200,000 clones; roughly 68% were seen once. The clonotype was recovered from a man in his forties or fifties in good health and CMV-seropositive. The sample comprised PBMCs. The gene calls are TRBV19 and TRBJ1-2; the D is unclear. The CDR3 DNA is TGTGCCAGTAGTATGAGAAATATCTATGGCTACACCTTC. It translates to CASSMRNIYGYTF.